A single sample gave rise to the 27 T cell receptor beta chains below, sequenced in a study of blood T cell repertoires in COVID-19. Sequencing used immunoSEQ multiplex PCR; TCRdb keeps in-frame clones, though not all of them. The sample shows 190,000 or so clones, about 86% of them seen only once. The sample was peripheral blood. These receptors came from a woman between 70 and 85 years old with acute or convalescent COVID-19.

The V gene is TRBV7-8, the J gene TRBJ2-7, with TRBD1 identical over 8 bases. CDR3 length: 15 amino acids. Germline CDR1 SGHVS, CDR2 FQNEAQ. The V and J ends lost 5 bases and 1 base, in that order; junction bases with no gene match: 7. The CDR3 sequence: CASSPSDRASYEQYF. The CDR3 nucleotides read TGTGCCAGCAGCCCCTCGGACAGGGCATCCTACGAGCAGTACTTC.

The chain links TRBV18 to TRBJ1-3; tentatively, D is TRBD1 (6 bases). With 4 bases removed from V and 4 bases from J, the gap between germline ends came to 8 bases. This CDR3 has 13 residues. The V gene's germline CDR1 is KGHSH and CDR2 LQKENI. This CDR3 is CASSQQGGNTIYF. As DNA, the CDR3 is TGTGCCAGCTCACAACAGGGAGGAAACACCATATATTTT. Complete variable domain (other parts from reference TRBV18 and TRBJ1-3): NAGVMQNPRHLVRRRGQEARLRCSPMKGHSHVYWYRQLPEEGLKFMVYLQKENIIDESGMPKERFSAEFPKEGPSILRIQQVVRGDSAAYFCASSQQGGNTIYFGEGSWLTVV.

This chain connects TRBV10-1 to TRBJ1-1; no clear D. Trimming took off 5 bases at V and 1 base at J, with 8 bases between the two ends. Germline CDR1 reads WNHNN; CDR2 reads SYGVQD (reference sequence). CDR3 length: 13 amino acids. The CDR3 loop reads CASSKEANTEAFF. As DNA, the CDR3 is TGCGCCAGCAGTAAGGAGGCGAACACTGAAGCTTTCTTT.

This clone was observed a single time. The rearrangement uses TRBV7-9 and TRBJ2-5; TRBD2 aligns across 10 bases. The CDR3 extends over 14 amino acids. The V and J ends lost 6 bases and 5 bases, in that order; junction bases with no gene match: 6. Germline assignment: CDR1 SEHNR and CDR2 FQNEAQ (reference sequence). In DNA form, the CDR3 reads TGTGCCAGCAGGAGCGGGGGGGCCCGGGAGACCCAGTACTTC. Amino acid sequence: CASRSGGARETQYF. Full variable domain (remainder filled in from reference TRBV7-9 and TRBJ2-5): DTGVSQNPRHKITKRGQNVTFRCDPISEHNRLYWYRQTLGQGPEFLTYFQNEAQLEKSRLLSDRFSAERPKGSFSTLEIQRTEQGDSAMYLCASRSGGARETQYFGPGTRLLVL.

The chain uses TRBV5-8 and TRBJ1-5, with TRBD1 matching over 7 bases. This CDR3 region has 15 residues. Germline V CDR1 and CDR2: SGHTS, YDEGEE. The J segment lost 1 base and the V segment lost 4 bases, leaving 5 bases of the junction unmatched. The CDR3 loop is CASSNGQVSNQPQHF. The CDR3 DNA is TGTGCCAGCAGCAACGGACAGGTCAGCAATCAGCCCCAGCATTTT.

The chain couples TRBV5-1 to TRBJ2-5, with D possibly being TRBD2 (6 bases). Germline assignment: CDR1 SGHRS and CDR2 YFSETQ. Trimming removed 4 bases at V and 2 bases at J, with 15 bases between. The CDR3 runs 15 residues. Here the CDR3 reads CASSAAGTQQETQYF. CDR3 coding DNA: TGCGCCAGCAGCGCGGCCGGGACTCAACAAGAGACCCAGTACTTC.

The chain combines TRBV21-1 with TRBJ2-1; TRBD1 reflects the table's D call only, with no check against the DNA. TRBV21-1 is a pseudogene. The length of the CDR3 is 17 residues. CDR3: CASSKVLGQSLYNEQFF. DNA for the CDR3: TGTGCCAGCAGCAAAGTTCTGGGACAAAGCCTATACAATGAGCAGTTCTTC.

This chain uses TRBV5-8 with TRBJ2-5, with D possibly being TRBD2 (6 bases). The CDR3 runs to 15 residues. V lost 4 bases, J lost 4 bases, and 17 bases lay in between. CDR1 is SGHTS and CDR2 is YDEGEE in the germline V gene. The CDR3 bases are TGTGCCAGCAGCGCGCACGGGAGTGGCGGAGAGACCCAGTACTTC. Amino acids: CASSAHGSGGETQYF.

J is TRBJ2-1 and V is TRBV19, with 7 bases identical to TRBD2. The germline V gene encodes CDR1 LNHDA and CDR2 SQIVND (reference sequence). Unmatched junction bases numbered 14, after V lost 2 bases and J lost 10 bases. The CDR3 has 16 residues. The CDR3 sequence: CASSITAGEGSWEQFF. CDR3 nucleotide sequence: TGTGCCAGTAGTATAACGGCGGGAGAGGGGAGTTGGGAGCAGTTCTTC.

This clone was seen more than once but under ten times. This chain uses TRBV10-3 with TRBJ1-5, with TRBD1 identical over 7 bases. J was trimmed by 7 bases and V by 3 bases; bases with no gene match: 9. Germline V lookup: CDR1 ENHRY, CDR2 SYGVKD. The CDR3 runs 15 residues. CDR3 loop: CAISERQGGSQPQHF. The CDR3 coding sequence is TGTGCCATCAGTGAAAGGCAGGGGGGATCGCAGCCCCAGCATTTT.

V usage is TRBV5-4 and J usage is TRBJ2-7; TRBD1 matches at 10 bases. This CDR3 has 16 amino acids. From germline, CDR1 is SGHNT and CDR2 YYREEE (reference sequence). The ends lost 5 bases at V and 2 bases at J; junction bases unmatched: 10. The CDR3, as DNA: TGTGCCAGCAGTTTACCCGGGACAGGGGTCCCCTACGAGCAGTACTTC. Residues: CASSLPGTGVPYEQYF. The complete variable domain, with remaining parts taken from reference TRBV5-4 and TRBJ2-7, reads ETGVTQSPTHLIKTRGQQVTLRCSSQSGHNTVSWYQQALGQGPQFIFQYYREEENGRGNFPPRFSGLQFPNYSSELNVNALELDDSALYLCASSLPGTGVPYEQYFGPGTRLTVT.

Only a few counts were recorded for this clone. This chain uses TRBV11-2 with TRBJ1-6; D is undetermined. Germline CDR1 is SGHAT and CDR2 is FQNNGV. There are 14 residues in the CDR3. The V end lost 4 bases, the J end lost 7 bases, and 11 bases lay between the germline ends. CDR3 bases: TGTGCCAGCAGCTCCCTGTTATTGAATTCACCCCTCCACTTT. Translating it yields CASSSLLLNSPLHF.

The genes are TRBV5-1 and TRBJ2-4; possible D gene TRBD1, 5 bases. The CDR3 spans 14 residues. V gave up 3 bases and J gave up 8 bases, with 15 bases separating them. Per germline, CDR1 SGHRS and CDR2 YFSETQ. Here the CDR3 reads CASSYRQGLDIQYF. Written as DNA, the CDR3 is TGCGCCAGCAGCTATCGGCAGGGATTAGACATTCAGTACTTC.

The chain recombines TRBV7-9 with TRBJ1-2; D gene ambiguous. The length of the CDR3 is 13 residues. The germline V and J ends were trimmed by 4 bases and 5 bases, with 11 bases remaining between them. Germline values: CDR1 SEHNR, CDR2 FQNEAQ (reference sequence). CDR3 sequence reads: CASSSGPGYGYTF. The DNA for the CDR3 is TGTGCCAGCAGCTCTGGTCCGGGGTATGGCTACACCTTC.

A single count supports this clone. The chain joins TRBV9 to TRBJ2-2; 10 nucleotides line up with TRBD2. The CDR3 has 17 amino acids. Germline CDR1 is SGDLS and CDR2 is YYNGEE. J gave up 3 bases and V 2 bases, and 7 bases lay outside the gene matches. The chain's CDR3 is CASSVTWLAGDTGELFF. The CDR3 DNA sequence: TGTGCCAGCAGCGTTACCTGGCTAGCGGGAGACACCGGGGAGCTGTTTTTT.

V and J are TRBV5-5 and TRBJ2-1; D is perhaps TRBD2 (7 bases). Germline V gives CDR1 SGHKS, CDR2 YYEKEE (reference sequence). The CDR3 has 19 amino acids. V lost 6 bases and J lost 3, with 28 bases in between. The CDR3 coding sequence is TGTGCCAGCATCAAAATTGCGGGGGCCCTACCTAGGGGCTACAATGAGCAGTTCTTC. Residues: CASIKIAGALPRGYNEQFF.

The chain combines TRBV11-3 with TRBJ2-2; D not resolved. CDR1 SGHNT and CDR2 YENEEA come from the germline V gene. The CDR3 contains 12 residues. Deletions cut 1 base from V and 7 bases from J, with 4 bases between. CDR3 amino acids: CASSLVVGELFF. CDR3 nucleotide sequence: TGTGCCAGCAGCTTAGTAGTCGGGGAGCTGTTTTTT.

The chain employs TRBV6-6 and TRBJ1-5; D unresolved. The germline gives CDR1 MNHNY, CDR2 SVGAGI (reference sequence). Trimming shortened V by 0 bases and J by 5 bases, and 8 bases separated the two germline ends. The CDR3 has 14 amino acids. CDR3 bases: TGTGCCAGCAGTTACTCGACGGAGCATCAGCCCCAGCATTTT. As protein: CASSYSTEHQPQHF.

The V gene is TRBV7-8, the J gene TRBJ2-7; 11 bases line up with TRBD2. Trimming took 2 bases from V and 5 from J; bases not matched to a gene: 11. The CDR3 covers 17 residues. The germline CDR1 and CDR2 sequences are SGHVS and FQNEAQ. The CDR3: CASSLSGTSGRRDEQYF. CDR3 DNA: TGTGCCAGCAGCTTATCCGGGACTAGCGGCAGACGGGACGAGCAGTACTTC.

This rearrangement joins TRBV28 to TRBJ1-6; unclear D gene. Between the trimmed V and J ends, which lost 5 bases and 2 bases, there was a span of 7 bases. CDR1 MDHEN and CDR2 SYDVKM come from the germline V gene. There are 14 residues in the CDR3. The CDR3 protein is CASSRGPYNSPLHF. The CDR3 bases are TGTGCCAGCAGTCGAGGCCCCTATAATTCACCCCTCCACTTT.

The rearrangement joins TRBV7-9 to TRBJ2-1; D unclear. Deletions cut 2 bases from V and 8 bases from J, with 4 bases between. The CDR3 consists of 11 residues. Germline CDR1 SEHNR, CDR2 FQNEAQ (reference sequence). The CDR3 DNA follows: TGTGCCAGCAGCTTAAACTATGAGCAGTTCTTC. Translating it yields CASSLNYEQFF.

This chain uses TRBV5-5 with TRBJ2-5; TRBD2 matches at 10 bases. The V and J ends lost 6 bases and 1 base, in that order; junction bases with no gene match: 6. The CDR3 has 15 amino acids. Germline CDR1 SGHKS, CDR2 YYEKEE (reference sequence). CDR3 coding DNA: TGTGCCAGCACCCCAGGACTAGCGGTCCAAGAGACCCAGTACTTC. This gives the protein CASTPGLAVQETQYF. Supplemented by reference TRBV5-5 and TRBJ2-5, the full variable domain reads DAGVTQSPTHLIKTRGQQVTLRCSPISGHKSVSWYQQVLGQGPQFIFQYYEKEERGRGNFPDRFSARQFPNYSSELNVNALLLGDSALYLCASTPGLAVQETQYFGPGTRLLVL.

The rearrangement links TRBV6-1 to TRBJ2-1; 8 nucleotides line up with TRBD2. The CDR3 extends over 17 amino acids. Germline V lookup: CDR1 MNHNS, CDR2 SASEGT. Trimming cost V 0 bases and J 5 bases; bases outside gene matches: 9. The CDR3 coding sequence is TGTGCCAGCAGTGAAGCTTCGGCGGGAGGTAATAACAATGAGCAGTTCTTC. Amino acids: CASSEASAGGNNNEQFF.

On this clone itself: The sample carries other DNA sequences with the same CDR3. This sequence joins TRBV5-5 and TRBJ1-4; TRBD1 matches at 11 bases. V shed 5 bases and J 2 bases; nucleotides not matched to a gene: 5. There are 16 residues in the CDR3. Germline assignment: CDR1 SGHKS and CDR2 YYEKEE (reference sequence). The CDR3, as DNA: TGTGCCAGCAGTTTTGGACAGGGGGCGACTAATGAAAAACTGTTTTTT. Encoded protein: CASSFGQGATNEKLFF.

This clone was seen once. The genes are TRBV12-5 and TRBJ2-5, with 7 bases that match TRBD2. V shed 6 bases, J shed 2 bases, and the junction held 9 bases outside the gene matches. Germline CDR1 is LGHNT and CDR2 is FRNRAP. The CDR3 is 15 amino acids. The CDR3 sequence: CASGRSGAYQETQYF. CDR3 DNA: TGTGCTAGTGGCAGAAGCGGGGCCTATCAAGAGACCCAGTACTTC.

This rearrangement joins TRBV6-2 or TRBV6-3 to TRBJ2-2; TRBD2 matches at 14 bases. Germline trimming cut 6 bases from V and 6 bases from J; bases unmatched to any gene: 6. Germline loops: CDR1 MNHEY, CDR2 SVGEGT. This CDR3 spans 16 amino acids. The CDR3 reads CASSPGLAGGPGELFF. For the CDR3, the DNA is TGTGCCAGCAGCCCTGGACTAGCGGGAGGCCCCGGGGAGCTGTTTTTT.

This chain connects TRBV15 to TRBJ1-3; 7 nucleotides agree with TRBD1. CDR1 and CDR2 (germline): LNHNV, YYDKDF (reference sequence). The CDR3 extends over 16 amino acids. V dropped 2 bases and J dropped 4; count of bases not matched to a gene: 8. The CDR3 loop is CATSRREGAGGNTIYF. The CDR3 nucleotides read TGTGCCACCAGCAGACGAGAGGGGGCTGGGGGAAACACCATATATTTT. Full variable domain (remainder filled in from reference TRBV15 and TRBJ1-3): DAMVIQNPRYQVTQFGKPVTLSCSQTLNHNVMYWYQQKSSQAPKLLFHYYDKDFNNEADTPDNFQSRRPNTSFCFLDIRSPGLGDTAMYLCATSRREGAGGNTIYFGEGSWLTVV.